The T cell receptor beta chain under discussion was sequenced for a study of blood T cell repertoires in COVID-19 (dated by TCRdb to about 2020). In terms of the full investigation: The collaborator samples originated in the United States, Italy and Spain and spanned the acute and convalescent phases of COVID-19. The material from the prospective study consisted of cDNA or gDNA derived from T cells, B-cell-depleted T cells, or PBMCs. The dataset comprised deeply sampled blood TCRbeta repertoires from subjects exposed to, actively infected with, or recovered from COVID-19. A freely available public database, intended as a resource for researchers studying the immune response to SARS-CoV-2, is where the repertoires were released. The samples were drawn from two sources: the first 160 participants of the ongoing ImmuneRACE study, and over 950 subjects contributed by 6 global collaborators. The sample metadata nearly always contained a de-identified subject ID, COVID-19 status, age in years and sex. Where available, HLA class I and class II types were taken from metadata supplied by the sample provider and were not determined by assay-based typing. Summary of the overall study and its limitations: Clinical and demographic metadata were provided uncurated, with the amount varying by source and participant.

The immunoSEQ Assay, a bias-controlled multiplex PCR, was used to amplify TCRbeta CDR3 regions from genomic DNA. The original pipeline was this. Within the assay, amplification of reference gene primers was used to estimate how many nucleated cells each sample contained. To quantify the absolute abundance of each unique TCRbeta CDR3 rearrangement, sequence reads were collapsed and filtered. For each sample, productive Simpson clonality was calculated as the square root of Simpson's diversity index across productive rearrangements. Imported from immuneACCESS, the table was reduced by TCRdb to in-frame sequences with V and J called. These copies leave out some clones; in studies compared against another copy, an unresolved V gene accounts for under half, and the cause of the remainder is not known. V, J and clone size reflect that table, while D and trimming were determined from the DNA. The sample yields over 130,000 clones; about 84% were counted once. The ten top clones hold 1.5% to 2% of the sample.

In the prospective study, participants were about 18 to 89 years old, resided in 20 to 30 geographic areas of the United States, and were enrolled through a virtual design. In the prospective study, participants were assigned to cohorts based on the clinical history participants reported in a screening survey and a study questionnaire. A participant counted as exposed if, within 2 weeks of entering the study, that participant had been in contact with someone who had a PCR-confirmed or clinician-diagnosed COVID-19 case. Mobile phlebotomists in the prospective study collected whole blood, serum and a nasopharyngeal or oropharyngeal swab from every participant. Prospective study participants could optionally give additional blood draws and questionnaires over an approximately 2-month period. Before DNA extraction, prospective study blood samples were shipped either frozen or at room temperature. CDR3 length: 15 amino acids, cysteine to phenylalanine. This entry keeps only the CDR3 DNA: 45 bases, framed from base 1. CDR1 and CDR2 are read off the germline V gene as SGHTA and FQGTGA. For this chain, trimming is 5 bases at the V end and 3 bases at the J end, and the number of junction bases without a gene match is 10.

The table lists this clone with a few counts. The antigen it binds to is not known. The input lacks base qualities; no much larger clone sits a single base away. The specimen sequenced was PBMCs or T cells enriched from blood (not recorded which). This clonotype was obtained from a woman aged 18-29 years who had been exposed to COVID-19. This receptor chain uses TRBV7-3 and TRBJ2-7, with 7 bases matching TRBD2. CDR3 sequence: CASSAQRGLGYEQYF. The DNA reads TGTGCCAGCAGCGCGCAGCGGGGCTTGGGCTACGAGCAGTACTTC. The CDR3, completed at both ends by the reference TRBV7-3 and TRBJ2-7 genes, gives the full variable domain GAGVSQTPSNKVTEKGKYVELRCDPISGHTALYWYRQSLGQGPEFLIYFQGTGAADDSGLPNDRFFAVRPEGSVSTLKIQRTERGDSAVYLCASSAQRGLGYEQYFGPGTRLTVT.